The 29 T cell receptor beta chains below come from one sample, sequenced in a study of T cell responses to AZD1222 COVID-19 vaccine. Sequencing was performed with immunoSEQ multiplex PCR; in TCRdb, only in-frame clones are kept and a portion is missing. This sample carries around 99,000 clones, around 90% of them seen once, and the ten largest clones take about 6.6%. Sequences were derived from peripheral blood, sampled on day 0 of AZD1222 vaccination. Receptors originate from an adult in good health.

The sample holds one count of this clone. The rearrangement uses TRBV5-1 and TRBJ2-5; D possibly matches TRBD1 or TRBD2 (6 bases each). The better agreement between TRBJ2-7 and the DNA end casts doubt on the J call. Germline CDR1 SGHRS, CDR2 YFSETQ. This CDR3 has 15 amino acids. As DNA, the CDR3 is TGCGCCAGCGCAACATTGCCAGGCAGGGGAGGCGAGCAGTACTTC. This translates into CASATLPGRGGEQYF.

This chain connects TRBV5-5 to TRBJ1-5; 7 bases are shared with TRBD1. Germline assignment: CDR1 SGHKS and CDR2 YYEKEE (reference sequence). The CDR3 length is 15 residues. With V trimmed by 0 bases and J by 7 bases, 7 bases remained unmatched. CDR3 protein: CASSLGRGDGQPQHF. In DNA, the CDR3 is TGTGCCAGCAGCTTGGGCAGGGGGGACGGCCAGCCCCAGCATTTT.

The chain uses TRBV5-1 and TRBJ2-2; D is undetermined. V dropped 0 bases and J dropped 3 bases, with 3 bases sitting between them. Germline CDR1 is SGHRS and CDR2 is YFSETQ. The CDR3 covers 13 residues. The CDR3 DNA follows: TGCGCCAGCAGCTTGGCGGACACCGGGGAGCTGTTTTTT. As protein: CASSLADTGELFF.

This sequence joins TRBV28 and TRBJ2-7; D unresolved. There are 14 residues in the CDR3. Germline-derived CDR1 and CDR2 are MDHEN and SYDVKM. V was shortened by 7 bases and J by 1 base, with 14 bases between the two germline ends. Written as DNA, the CDR3 is TGTGCCAGCACCCCCGTCGCCCTATCCTACGAGCAGTACTTC. Its protein product is CASTPVALSYEQYF. Full variable domain (outside the CDR3, taken from reference TRBV28 and TRBJ2-7): DVKVTQSSRYLVKRTGEKVFLECVQDMDHENMFWYRQDPGLGLRLIYFSYDVKMKEKGDIPEGYSVSREKKERFSLILESASTNQTSMYLCASTPVALSYEQYFGPGTRLTVT.

The chain employs TRBV5-1 and TRBJ2-5, with D hard to call. The V end lost 3 bases, the J end lost 3 bases, and 9 bases lay between the germline ends. The CDR3 is 13 amino acids. Germline lookup yields CDR1 SGHRS and CDR2 YFSETQ. The CDR3 DNA follows: TGCGCCAGCAGCTCCCTCCCAGAAGAGACCCAGTACTTC. It encodes CASSSLPEETQYF.

The rearrangement joins TRBV9 to TRBJ2-1; no clear D. V was clipped by 0 bases and J by 0 bases, with 10 bases between them. CDR1 is SGDLS and CDR2 is YYNGEE in the germline V gene. The CDR3 extends over 16 amino acids. The CDR3 nucleotides are TGTGCCAGCAGCGTAGATGGATTCAGCTCCTACAATGAGCAGTTCTTC. Its protein product is CASSVDGFSSYNEQFF.

The CDR3 loop reads CASSEWTGGLGYGYTF. Written as DNA, the CDR3 is TGTGCCAGCAGCGAATGGACAGGGGGTTTGGGGTATGGCTACACCTTC. The chain is built from TRBV13 and TRBJ1-2, with TRBD1 matching 10 bases. This CDR3 has 16 residues. Germline loops: CDR1 PRHDT, CDR2 FYEKMQ (reference sequence). J gave up 5 bases and V 5 bases, and 11 bases lay outside the gene matches.

As for this clone: Other DNA sequences in this sample translate to the same CDR3. The V gene is TRBV28, the J gene TRBJ2-7; D is unclear. The CDR3 is 11 amino acids. Germline lookup yields CDR1 MDHEN and CDR2 SYDVKM. Trimming removed 4 bases at V and 4 bases at J, with 5 bases between. CDR3: CASSSPYEQYF. The CDR3, as DNA: TGTGCCAGCAGTTCCCCTTACGAGCAGTACTTC. Full variable domain (outside the CDR3, taken from reference TRBV28 and TRBJ2-7): DVKVTQSSRYLVKRTGEKVFLECVQDMDHENMFWYRQDPGLGLRLIYFSYDVKMKEKGDIPEGYSVSREKKERFSLILESASTNQTSMYLCASSSPYEQYFGPGTRLTVT.

This clone was picked up a small number of times. The V call is TRBV16, the J call TRBJ2-7, with D possibly being TRBD2 (6 bases). The CDR3 extends over 14 amino acids. Germline loops: CDR1 KGHSY, CDR2 FQNENV. Trimming shortened V by 7 bases and J by 7 bases, and 20 bases separated the two germline ends. The CDR3 DNA sequence: TGTGCCAGCACCCTCGCTAGGGAGGAGGAGGAGCAGTACTTC. Protein sequence: CASTLAREEEEQYF.

The rearrangement joins TRBV7-2 to TRBJ2-7, with TRBD2 matching over 7 bases. The V gene's germline CDR1 is SGHTA and CDR2 FQGNSA. The CDR3 loop spans 17 amino acids. V was clipped by 5 bases and J by 2 bases; unmatched bases: 15. This CDR3 reads CASSPTPASGLAYEQYF. The CDR3 coding sequence is TGTGCCAGCAGCCCAACCCCGGCTAGCGGACTGGCCTACGAGCAGTACTTC.

The chain couples TRBV5-1 to TRBJ1-2; TRBD1 agrees at 7 bases. The germline gives CDR1 SGHRS, CDR2 YFSETQ. The V and J ends lost 4 bases and 4 bases, in that order; junction bases with no gene match: 7. The CDR3 consists of 14 residues. CDR3 in amino acids: CASSPGTASYGYTF. CDR3 sequence (DNA): TGCGCCAGCAGCCCCGGGACAGCCTCCTATGGCTACACCTTC.

The chain links TRBV11-3 to TRBJ2-2, with D unresolved. Trimming took 2 bases from V and 1 from J, leaving 8 bases between them. CDR3 size: 15 residues. Germline-derived CDR1 and CDR2 are SGHNT and YENEEA. CDR3 loop: CASSLIAVNTGELFF. DNA for the CDR3: TGTGCCAGCAGCTTAATCGCAGTGAACACCGGGGAGCTGTTTTTT.

The CDR3 is CAILDPRDGEQYF. In DNA, the CDR3 is TGTGCCATCCTGGATCCGCGGGACGGAGAGCAGTACTTC. The gene calls are TRBV10-3 and TRBJ2-7, with a tentative D call TRBD2 (6 bases). Germline values: CDR1 ENHRY, CDR2 SYGVKD. The CDR3 is made up of 13 amino acids. V was shortened by 8 bases and J by 7 bases, with 18 bases between the two germline ends.

This clone has a handful of counts. The rearrangement links TRBV5-1 to TRBJ2-7; 7 nucleotides align to TRBD2. CDR1 and CDR2 from the germline V gene are SGHRS and YFSETQ. V gave up 6 bases and J gave up 3 bases; unmatched junction bases: 9. This CDR3 spans 14 amino acids. CDR3 sequence: CASTPLGGSYEQYF. In DNA form, the CDR3 reads TGCGCCAGCACCCCACTCGGGGGGAGCTACGAGCAGTACTTC.

The rearrangement uses TRBV6-6 and TRBJ1-3, with D possibly being TRBD1 (6 bases). The germline V gene has CDR1 MNHNY and CDR2 SVGAGI (reference sequence). The CDR3 is 20 amino acids. V dropped 5 bases and J dropped 0 bases, with 26 bases sitting between them. The DNA of the CDR3 is TGTGCCAGCAGTCGCTTACTTGATAGACAGGAACGATTCTCTGGAAACACCATATATTTT. Its protein product is CASSRLLDRQERFSGNTIYF.

The chain carries TRBV19 and TRBJ1-4, with TRBD1 as a possible D gene (6 bases). The CDR3 covers 15 residues. V lost 5 bases and J lost 7, with 17 bases in between. Germline CDR1 and CDR2: LNHDA and SQIVND (reference sequence). The CDR3 sequence is CASSLGHTGSEKLFF. CDR3 DNA: TGTGCCAGTAGTCTAGGACACACAGGGAGTGAAAAACTGTTTTTT.

The CDR3 reads CASSSMGGIEQYF. The CDR3 DNA reads as TGTGCCAGCAGCTCAATGGGAGGGATCGAGCAGTACTTC. This chain links TRBV6-5 with TRBJ2-7; 7 bases agree with TRBD2. Looked up from germline, CDR1 is MNHEY and CDR2 is SVGAGI. The J segment lost 6 bases and the V segment lost 6 bases, leaving 8 bases of the junction unmatched. The CDR3 spans 13 residues.

On this clone itself: The DNA is omitted, as the CDR3 cannot be located on it reliably, and the CDR3 follows TCRdb's listing. This sequence joins TRBV21-1 and TRBJ1-5; whether TRBD1, the table's D call, matches the DNA was not checked. TRBV21-1 is termed a pseudogene. The CDR3 comprises 18 residues, both ends counted. The CDR3 reads CASSKWGQGSKDNQPQHF.

This clone was picked up one time. V is TRBV28 and J is TRBJ1-4; D gene ambiguous. This CDR3 contains 13 residues. Germline values: CDR1 MDHEN, CDR2 SYDVKM. The V and J ends lost 6 bases and 4 bases respectively, with 9 bases between them. CDR3 loop: CASRRAVNEKLFF. The CDR3 DNA reads TGTGCCAGCAGACGAGCAGTTAATGAAAAACTGTTTTTT.

This sequence joins TRBV6-2 or TRBV6-3 and TRBJ2-2; D possibly corresponds to TRBD2 (5 bases). V was clipped by 4 bases and J by 3 bases, with 12 bases between them. CDR3 size: 15 residues. Germline V gives CDR1 MNHEY, CDR2 SVGEGT. The chain's CDR3 is CASSFSVEDTGELFF. For the CDR3, the DNA is TGTGCCAGCAGTTTTAGCGTAGAGGACACCGGGGAGCTGTTTTTT.

This clone was seen a handful of times. The CDR3 DNA is TGTGCCAGCCACCCAGGAGGCAGGGTAATCTTCGAGCAGTACTTC. It encodes CASHPGGRVIFEQYF. The rearrangement links TRBV28 to TRBJ2-7; possibly TRBD1 or TRBD2 for D (5 bases each). Germline V gene sequence: CDR1 MDHEN, CDR2 SYDVKM. The V end was cut by 8 bases, the J end by 6 bases, with 23 bases between. This CDR3 spans 15 amino acids.

The gene calls are TRBV18 and TRBJ2-5; D possibly corresponds to TRBD1 (7 bases). The V gene's germline CDR1 is KGHSH and CDR2 LQKENI. V was cut by 0 bases and J by 3 bases, with 11 bases left in between. This CDR3 spans 15 amino acids. Here the CDR3 DNA reads TGTGCCAGCTCACCACCGGTCAGGGGGGAAGAGACCCAGTACTTC. It specifies CASSPPVRGEETQYF.

This chain connects TRBV7-9 to TRBJ1-3, with 8 bases that match TRBD1. Germline trimming cut 10 bases from V and 4 bases from J; bases unmatched to any gene: 15. Germline values: CDR1 SEHNR, CDR2 FQNEAQ (reference sequence). CDR3 size: 16 residues. CDR3 amino acids: CAITREDRVRGNTIYF. The CDR3 DNA reads as TGTGCCATCACCCGAGAGGACAGGGTGCGAGGAAACACCATATATTTT. The whole variable domain, filled in from reference TRBV7-9 and TRBJ1-3, reads DTGVSQNPRHKITKRGQNVTFRCDPISEHNRLYWYRQTLGQGPEFLTYFQNEAQLEKSRLLSDRFSAERPKGSFSTLEIQRTEQGDSAMYLCAITREDRVRGNTIYFGEGSWLTVV.

V and J are TRBV27 and TRBJ1-5, with D possibly matching TRBD1 (6 bases). Germline CDR1 reads MNHEY; CDR2 reads SMNVEV (reference sequence). The CDR3 contains 13 residues. V lost 6 bases and J 5 bases, leaving 11 bases between the germline ends. CDR3 sequence: CASSGQNDQPQHF. CDR3 nucleotide sequence: TGTGCCAGCAGCGGACAGAACGATCAGCCCCAGCATTTT.

The chain combines TRBV4-2 with TRBJ1-5; no firm D call. Germline CDR1 reads LGHNA; CDR2 reads YNFKEQ. V was shortened by 1 base and J by 6 bases, with 7 bases between the two germline ends. This CDR3 comprises 13 residues. CDR3 residues: CASSQGAAQPQHF. The CDR3 coding sequence is TGTGCCAGCAGCCAAGGGGCGGCTCAGCCCCAGCATTTT.

A few counts support this clone. The CDR3 here is CASSWGDRPNYGYTF. CDR3 bases: TGTGCCAGCAGCTGGGGGGACAGGCCCAACTATGGCTACACCTTC. The chain carries TRBV5-8 and TRBJ1-2; TRBD1 aligns across 8 bases. CDR3 length equals 15 residues. Per the germline V gene, CDR1 is SGHTS and CDR2 is YDEGEE. J gave up 2 bases and V 3 bases, and 6 bases lay outside the gene matches.

The CDR3 sequence: CASSPSEFGEKLFF. The DNA for the CDR3 is TGTGCCAGCAGCCCATCGGAGTTTGGCGAAAAACTGTTTTTT. V gene TRBV7-9 combines with J gene TRBJ1-4; D is undetermined. The CDR3 contains 14 residues. Trimming took off 5 bases at V and 8 bases at J, with 15 bases between the two ends. Germline CDR1 and CDR2: SEHNR and FQNEAQ (reference sequence).

The V call is TRBV30, the J call TRBJ1-5; D gene uncertain. Germline values: CDR1 GTSNPN, CDR2 SVGIG (reference sequence). Trimming cost V 2 bases and J 5 bases, with 10 bases left between them. CDR3 length equals 13 residues. The CDR3 DNA follows: TGTGCCTGGAGTCGCAGTGGAGATCAGCCCCAGCATTTT. It is translated as CAWSRSGDQPQHF.

V usage is TRBV27 and J usage is TRBJ2-7, with TRBD1 matching 8 bases. Germline-derived CDR1 and CDR2 are MNHEY and SMNVEV (reference sequence). The CDR3 consists of 15 residues. J gave up 2 bases and V 5 bases, and 8 bases lay outside the gene matches. CDR3 sequence: CASSAQGGSAYEQYF. CDR3 nucleotide sequence: TGTGCCAGCAGTGCACAGGGGGGAAGTGCCTACGAGCAGTACTTC.